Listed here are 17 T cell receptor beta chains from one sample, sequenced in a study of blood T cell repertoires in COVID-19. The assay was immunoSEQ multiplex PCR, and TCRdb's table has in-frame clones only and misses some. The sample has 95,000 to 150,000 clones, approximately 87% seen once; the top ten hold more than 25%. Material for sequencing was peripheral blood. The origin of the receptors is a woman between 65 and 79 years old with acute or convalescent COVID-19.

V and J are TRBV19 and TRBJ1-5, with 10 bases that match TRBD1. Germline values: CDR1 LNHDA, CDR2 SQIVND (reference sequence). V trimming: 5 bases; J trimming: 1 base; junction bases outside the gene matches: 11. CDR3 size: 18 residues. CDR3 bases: TGTGCCAGTAGTGGACCGGGACAGGGGTGGGGAAGCAATCAGCCCCAGCATTTT. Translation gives CASSGPGQGWGSNQPQHF.

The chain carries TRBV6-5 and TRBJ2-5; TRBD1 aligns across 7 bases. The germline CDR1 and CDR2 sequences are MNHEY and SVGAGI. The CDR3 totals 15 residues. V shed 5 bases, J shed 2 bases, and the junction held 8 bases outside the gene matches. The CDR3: CASSPGTAEQETQYF. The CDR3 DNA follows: TGTGCCAGCAGTCCAGGGACAGCCGAACAAGAGACCCAGTACTTC.

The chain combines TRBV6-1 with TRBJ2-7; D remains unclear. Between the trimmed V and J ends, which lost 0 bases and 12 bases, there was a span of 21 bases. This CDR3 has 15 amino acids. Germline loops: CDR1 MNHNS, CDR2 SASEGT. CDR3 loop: CASSEALQWAASWYF. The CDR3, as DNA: TGTGCCAGCAGTGAAGCGCTTCAGTGGGCAGCCTCTTGGTACTTC.

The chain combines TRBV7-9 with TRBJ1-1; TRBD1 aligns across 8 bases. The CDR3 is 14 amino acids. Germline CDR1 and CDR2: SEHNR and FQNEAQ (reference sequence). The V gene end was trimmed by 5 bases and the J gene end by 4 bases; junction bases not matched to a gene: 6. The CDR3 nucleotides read TGTGCCAGCAGCCGTGGACAGGGAATCACTGAAGCTTTCTTT. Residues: CASSRGQGITEAFF.

CDR3 nucleotide sequence: TGTGCCTGGAGTGTATGGGACAGTAACACTGAAGCTTTCTTT. Amino acid sequence: CAWSVWDSNTEAFF. This sequence joins TRBV30 and TRBJ1-1; 7 positions agree with TRBD1. Germline CDR1 GTSNPN, CDR2 SVGIG (reference sequence). The length of the CDR3 is 14 residues. The J segment lost 2 bases and the V segment lost 0 bases, leaving 3 bases of the junction unmatched.

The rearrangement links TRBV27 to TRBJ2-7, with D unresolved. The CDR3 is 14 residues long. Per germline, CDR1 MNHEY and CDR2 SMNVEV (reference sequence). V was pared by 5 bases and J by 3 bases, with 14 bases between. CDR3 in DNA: TGTGCCAGCAGTCCTACCCCTAAAAGCTACGAGCAGTACTTC. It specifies CASSPTPKSYEQYF.

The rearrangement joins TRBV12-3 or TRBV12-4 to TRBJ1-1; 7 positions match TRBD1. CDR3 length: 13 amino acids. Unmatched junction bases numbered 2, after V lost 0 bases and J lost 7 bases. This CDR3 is CASSLAGQDEAFF. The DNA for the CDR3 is TGTGCCAGCAGTTTAGCCGGACAGGATGAAGCTTTCTTT.

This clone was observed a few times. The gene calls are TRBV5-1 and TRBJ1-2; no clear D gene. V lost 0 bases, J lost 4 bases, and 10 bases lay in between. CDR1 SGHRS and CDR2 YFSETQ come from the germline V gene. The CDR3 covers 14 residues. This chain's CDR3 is CASSLGHGGYGYTF. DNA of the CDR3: TGCGCCAGCAGCTTGGGACATGGAGGCTATGGCTACACCTTC. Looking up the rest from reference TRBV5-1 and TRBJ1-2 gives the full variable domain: KAGVTQTPRYLIKTRGQQVTLSCSPISGHRSVSWYQQTPGQGLQFLFEYFSETQRNKGNFPGRFSGRQFSNSRSEMNVSTLELGDSALYLCASSLGHGGYGYTFGSGTRLTVV.

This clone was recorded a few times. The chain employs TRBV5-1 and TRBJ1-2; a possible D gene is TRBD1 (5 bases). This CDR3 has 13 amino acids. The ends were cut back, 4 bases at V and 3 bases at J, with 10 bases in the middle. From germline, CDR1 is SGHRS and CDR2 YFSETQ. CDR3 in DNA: TGCGCCAGCAGCCCGACGGGGGACTATGGCTACACCTTC. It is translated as CASSPTGDYGYTF.

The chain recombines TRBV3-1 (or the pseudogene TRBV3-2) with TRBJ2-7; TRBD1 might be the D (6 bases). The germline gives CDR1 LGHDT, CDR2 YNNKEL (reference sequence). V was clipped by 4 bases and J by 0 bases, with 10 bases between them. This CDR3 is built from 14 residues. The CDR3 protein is CASSLRTASYEQYF. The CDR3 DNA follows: TGTGCCAGCAGCCTTCGGACAGCCTCCTACGAGCAGTACTTC.

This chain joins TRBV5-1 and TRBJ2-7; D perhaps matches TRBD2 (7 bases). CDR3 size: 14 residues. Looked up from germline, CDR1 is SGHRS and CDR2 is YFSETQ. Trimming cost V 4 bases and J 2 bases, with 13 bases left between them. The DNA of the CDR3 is TGCGCCAGCAGCCCCCCGGGGGGCCCCTACGAGCAGTACTTC. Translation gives CASSPPGGPYEQYF.

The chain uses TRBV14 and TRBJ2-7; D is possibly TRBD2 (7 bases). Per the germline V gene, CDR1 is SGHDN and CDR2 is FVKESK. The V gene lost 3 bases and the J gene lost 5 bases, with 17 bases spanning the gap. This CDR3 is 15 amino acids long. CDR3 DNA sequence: TGTGCCAGCAGCCAGGGAGGGGGTTATTGGAACGAGCAGTACTTC. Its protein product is CASSQGGGYWNEQYF.

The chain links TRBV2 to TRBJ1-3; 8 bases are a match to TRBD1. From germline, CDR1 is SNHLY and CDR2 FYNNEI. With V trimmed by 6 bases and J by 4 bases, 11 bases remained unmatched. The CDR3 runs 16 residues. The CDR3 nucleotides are TGTGCCAGCAGGCTCTCAAGACAGGGGACAGGAAACACCATATATTTT. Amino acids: CASRLSRQGTGNTIYF.

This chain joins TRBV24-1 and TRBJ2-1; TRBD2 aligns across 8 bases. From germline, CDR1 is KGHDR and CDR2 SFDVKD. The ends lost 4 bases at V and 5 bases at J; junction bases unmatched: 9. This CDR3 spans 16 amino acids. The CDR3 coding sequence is TGTGCCACCAGTGACCCGAAGCGGGGGCCCCACAATGAGCAGTTCTTC. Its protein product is CATSDPKRGPHNEQFF.

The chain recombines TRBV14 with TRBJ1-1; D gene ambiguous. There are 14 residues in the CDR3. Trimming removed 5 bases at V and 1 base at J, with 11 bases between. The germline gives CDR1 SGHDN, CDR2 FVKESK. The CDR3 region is CASSAGVRNTEAFF. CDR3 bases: TGTGCCAGCAGCGCGGGAGTCAGGAACACTGAAGCTTTCTTT.

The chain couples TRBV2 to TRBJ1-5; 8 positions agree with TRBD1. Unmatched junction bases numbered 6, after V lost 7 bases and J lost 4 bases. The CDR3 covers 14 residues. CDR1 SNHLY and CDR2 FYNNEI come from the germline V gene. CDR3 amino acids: CASNQDRENQPQHF. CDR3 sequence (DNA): TGTGCCAGCAATCAGGACAGGGAGAATCAGCCCCAGCATTTT.

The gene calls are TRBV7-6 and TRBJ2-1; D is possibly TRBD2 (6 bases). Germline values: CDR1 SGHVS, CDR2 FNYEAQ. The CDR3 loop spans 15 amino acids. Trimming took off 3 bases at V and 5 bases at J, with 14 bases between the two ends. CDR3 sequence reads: CASSLGLPPDNEQFF. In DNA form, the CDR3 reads TGTGCCAGCAGCTTGGGACTGCCCCCGGACAATGAGCAGTTCTTC.